This T cell receptor beta chain was captured in a study of T cell responses to AZD1222 COVID-19 vaccine. In germline, CDR1 is MNHNY, CDR2 SVGAGI (reference sequence). V gave up 7 bases and J gave up 8 bases, with 14 bases separating them. The CDR3 has 13 residues. Repertoires were generated with immunoSEQ multiplex PCR, while TCRdb's copy carries only in-frame clones and drops some. This sample has more than 70,000 clones; 80% to 90% occur once, and the top ten carry roughly 15%. This chain links TRBV6-6 with TRBJ1-4; no clear D. Sequenced here: peripheral blood, sampled on day 0 of AZD1222 vaccination. The receptor's source is an adult in good health. This CDR3 is CASTRTGEEKLFF. The DNA for the CDR3 is TGTGCCAGCACGCGGACGGGAGAGGAAAAACTGTTTTTT.